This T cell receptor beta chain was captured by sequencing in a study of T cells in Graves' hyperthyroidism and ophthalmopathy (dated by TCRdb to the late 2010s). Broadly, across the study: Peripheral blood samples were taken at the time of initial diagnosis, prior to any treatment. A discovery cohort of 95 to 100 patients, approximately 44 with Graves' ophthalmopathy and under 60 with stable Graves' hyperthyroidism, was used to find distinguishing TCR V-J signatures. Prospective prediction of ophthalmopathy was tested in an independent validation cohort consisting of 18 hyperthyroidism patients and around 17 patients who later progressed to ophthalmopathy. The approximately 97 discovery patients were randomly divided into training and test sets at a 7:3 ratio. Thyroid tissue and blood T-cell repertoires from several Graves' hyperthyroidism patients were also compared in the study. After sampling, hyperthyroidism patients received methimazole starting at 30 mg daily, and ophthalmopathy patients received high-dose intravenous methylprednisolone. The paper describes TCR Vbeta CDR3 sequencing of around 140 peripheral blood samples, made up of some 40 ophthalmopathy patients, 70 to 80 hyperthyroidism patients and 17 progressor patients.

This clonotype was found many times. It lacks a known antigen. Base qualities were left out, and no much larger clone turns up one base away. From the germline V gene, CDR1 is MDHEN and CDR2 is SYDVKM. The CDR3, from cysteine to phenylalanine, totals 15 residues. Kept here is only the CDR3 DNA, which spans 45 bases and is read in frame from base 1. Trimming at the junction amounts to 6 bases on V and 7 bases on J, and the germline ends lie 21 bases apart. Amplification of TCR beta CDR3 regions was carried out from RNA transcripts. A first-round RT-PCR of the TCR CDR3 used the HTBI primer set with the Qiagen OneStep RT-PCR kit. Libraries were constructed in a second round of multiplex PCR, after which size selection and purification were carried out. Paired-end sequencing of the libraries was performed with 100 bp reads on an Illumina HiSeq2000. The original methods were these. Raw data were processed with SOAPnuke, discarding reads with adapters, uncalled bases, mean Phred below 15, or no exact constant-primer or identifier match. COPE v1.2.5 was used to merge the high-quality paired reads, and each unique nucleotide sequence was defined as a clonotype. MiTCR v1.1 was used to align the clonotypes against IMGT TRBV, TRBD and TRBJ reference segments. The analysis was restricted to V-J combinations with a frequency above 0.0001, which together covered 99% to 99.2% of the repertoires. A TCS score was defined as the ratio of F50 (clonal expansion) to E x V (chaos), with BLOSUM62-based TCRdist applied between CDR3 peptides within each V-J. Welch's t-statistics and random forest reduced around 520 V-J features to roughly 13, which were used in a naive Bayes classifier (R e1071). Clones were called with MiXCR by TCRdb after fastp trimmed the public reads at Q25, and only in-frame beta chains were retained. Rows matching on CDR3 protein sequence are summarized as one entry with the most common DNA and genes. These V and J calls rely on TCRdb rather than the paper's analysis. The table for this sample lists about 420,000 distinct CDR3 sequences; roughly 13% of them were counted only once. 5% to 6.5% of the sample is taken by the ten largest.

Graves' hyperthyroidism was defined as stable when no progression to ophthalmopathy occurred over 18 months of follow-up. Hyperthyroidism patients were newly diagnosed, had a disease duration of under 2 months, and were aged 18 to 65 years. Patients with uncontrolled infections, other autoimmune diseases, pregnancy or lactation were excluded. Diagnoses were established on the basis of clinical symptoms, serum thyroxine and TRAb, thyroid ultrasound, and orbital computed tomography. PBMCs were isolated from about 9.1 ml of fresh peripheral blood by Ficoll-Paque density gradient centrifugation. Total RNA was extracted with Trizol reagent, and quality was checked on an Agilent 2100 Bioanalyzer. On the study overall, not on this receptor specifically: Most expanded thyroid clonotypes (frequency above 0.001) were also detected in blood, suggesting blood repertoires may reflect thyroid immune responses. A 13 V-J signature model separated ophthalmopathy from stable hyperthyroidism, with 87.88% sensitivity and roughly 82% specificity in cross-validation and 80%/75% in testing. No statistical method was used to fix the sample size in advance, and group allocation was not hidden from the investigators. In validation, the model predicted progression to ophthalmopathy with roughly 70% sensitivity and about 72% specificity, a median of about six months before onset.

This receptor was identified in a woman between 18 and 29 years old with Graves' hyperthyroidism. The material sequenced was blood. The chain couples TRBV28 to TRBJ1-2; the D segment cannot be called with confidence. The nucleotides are TGTGCCAGCAGAATAAATTCCGGGCCCTCAGGTGGCTACACCTTC. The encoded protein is CASRINSGPSGGYTF.